A selection of T cell receptor beta chains follows, all from one sample in a study of T-cell reconstitution after alpha-beta-depleted transplantation in children. Each CDR3 protein gets one entry after TCRdb re-called the PCR reads with MiXCR. This sample has roughly 220,000 distinct CDR3 sequences, with approximately 8.4% found just once. The sequenced sample was PBMCs, mostly from graft donor cells, obtained 360 days after TCRalphabeta/CD19-depleted stem cell transplant. These receptor sequences come from a male patient between 2 and 9 years old who had a stem cell transplant for acute myeloid leukemia, so the T cells may come from the graft donor. Each CDR3 is given without its conserved first and last residue. A row's size may be missing; if present it is once, few, many or a size class.

clone_size	v_call	j_call	cdr3_aa
few	TRBV25-1	TRBJ2-7	ASRPTGGVTYEQY
many	TRBV5-1	TRBJ2-1	ASSLAPWTGDNEQF
few	TRBV20-1	TRBJ2-3	SASLTGASTDTQY
many	TRBV3-1	TRBJ2-3	ASSQDGPSDTQY
many	TRBV5-1	TRBJ2-2	ASSLTGRTLNTGELF
many	TRBV10-2	TRBJ2-2	ASRSQRTSANTGELF
many	TRBV12-3/TRBV12-4	TRBJ2-3	ASSPGLGFDTQY
few	TRBV15	TRBJ2-7	ATSNSGLAEIYEQY
few	TRBV5-1	TRBJ2-7	ASSSSGPATQY
many	TRBV5-1	TRBJ2-7	ASSTGQGSEQY
NA	TRBV4-1	TRBJ2-1	ASSPRTPGGPNEQF
many	TRBV10-3	TRBJ1-3	AISPNLAGGGNTIY
NA	TRBV7-6	TRBJ2-5	ASSLLGTRETQY
NA	TRBV20-1	TRBJ2-6	SALTGYSGANVLT
many	TRBV5-1	TRBJ2-3	ASREDTTQY
many	TRBV20-1	TRBJ2-3	SAETGTSLKVY
NA	TRBV30	TRBJ2-7	AWGVSYEQY
many	TRBV12-3/TRBV12-4	TRBJ2-1	ASSFVSALYNEQF
few	TRBV11-2	TRBJ2-3	ASSLEGAGGTVVVTQY
few	TRBV4-1	TRBJ1-6	ASSQAEGGSPLH
few	TRBV12-3/TRBV12-4	TRBJ2-1	ARIIGGPYNEQF
many	TRBV29-1	TRBJ2-1	SVHAPGPHEQF
few	TRBV14	TRBJ2-4	ASSHYSVAKNIQY
many	TRBV28	TRBJ2-1	ASSLGLAGGNEQF
many	TRBV12-3/TRBV12-4	TRBJ2-2	ASSHSQGAGELF
many	TRBV15	TRBJ2-1	ATSRERTISYNEQF
few	TRBV6-5	TRBJ1-2	ASSYGWAANYGYT
NA	TRBV7-6	TRBJ2-1	ASSPASGREKF
many	TRBV10-3	TRBJ2-2	AISEIGRASQNTGELF
NA	TRBV27	TRBJ2-1	ASRKGAPQNEQF
NA	TRBV12-3/TRBV12-4	TRBJ2-7	ASSLSSQVYEQY
few	TRBV6-2/TRBV6-3	TRBJ2-4	ASSTGVAFFDIQY
NA	TRBV13	TRBJ1-2	ASSSKGGGYGYT